This T cell receptor (beta chain) came from a study of siplizumab effects on memory and regulatory T cells. Approximately 100,000 TCR templates underwent assay in each sample. Method: immunoSEQ multiplex PCR; TCRdb's copy keeps in-frame clones and lacks some. This table has around 100,000 clones, 91% appearing once. Whole-study findings and limits: Sequences below about 10^-5 frequency were poorly captured. As a result, only a minor fraction of alloreactive clones mapped to unstimulated subsets. Suppressive activity of Tregs proliferating in siplizumab cultures remained unconfirmed. Naive T cells appeared more diverse than memory cells and seemed to be major alloresponse contributors.

The CDR3 spans 14 residues. The V end was cut by 10 bases, the J end by 0 bases, with 15 bases between. Looked up from germline, CDR1 is ENHRY and CDR2 is SYGVKD. Regarding this clone: Its antigen is not identified.

The source of this sequence is a human donor in good health. Sequencing input: CD4+ T cells sorted from blood. J is TRBJ1-2 and V is TRBV10-3, with D possibly matching TRBD1 (5 bases). The CDR3 DNA follows: TGTGCCACCGGCGCGACAGCTACTAACTATGGCTACACCTTC. It is translated as CATGATATNYGYTF.